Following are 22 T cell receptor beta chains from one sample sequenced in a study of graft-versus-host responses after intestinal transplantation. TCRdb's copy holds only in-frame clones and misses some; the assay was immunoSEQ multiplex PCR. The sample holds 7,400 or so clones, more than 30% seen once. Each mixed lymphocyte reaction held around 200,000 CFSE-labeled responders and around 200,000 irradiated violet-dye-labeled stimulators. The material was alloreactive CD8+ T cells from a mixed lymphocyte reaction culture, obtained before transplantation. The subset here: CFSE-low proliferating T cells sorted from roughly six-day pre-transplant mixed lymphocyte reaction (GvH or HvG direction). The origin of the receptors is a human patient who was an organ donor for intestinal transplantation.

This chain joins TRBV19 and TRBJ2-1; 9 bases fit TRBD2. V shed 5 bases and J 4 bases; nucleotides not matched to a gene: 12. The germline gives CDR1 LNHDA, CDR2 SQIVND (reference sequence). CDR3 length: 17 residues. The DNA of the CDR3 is TGTGCCAGTAGTCTCGGGACTAGCAAAAATTTATACAATGAGCAGTTCTTC. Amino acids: CASSLGTSKNLYNEQFF.

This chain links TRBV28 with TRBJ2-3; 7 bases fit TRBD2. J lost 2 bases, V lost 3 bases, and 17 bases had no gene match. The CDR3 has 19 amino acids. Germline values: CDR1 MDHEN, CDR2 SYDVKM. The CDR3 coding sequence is TGTGCCAGCAGTTTCCCCGTAAAAACTAGCGTAATCATCACAGATACGCAGTATTTT. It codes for CASSFPVKTSVIITDTQYF. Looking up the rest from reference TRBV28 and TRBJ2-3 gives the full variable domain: DVKVTQSSRYLVKRTGEKVFLECVQDMDHENMFWYRQDPGLGLRLIYFSYDVKMKEKGDIPEGYSVSREKKERFSLILESASTNQTSMYLCASSFPVKTSVIITDTQYFGPGTRLTVL.

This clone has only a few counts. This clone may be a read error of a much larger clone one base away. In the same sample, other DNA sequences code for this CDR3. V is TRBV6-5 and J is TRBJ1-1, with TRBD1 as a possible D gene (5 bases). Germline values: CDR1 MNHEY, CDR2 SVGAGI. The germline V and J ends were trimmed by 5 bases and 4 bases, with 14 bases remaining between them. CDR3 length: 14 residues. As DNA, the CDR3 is TGTGCCAGCAGTGAGTGGGGGGGGGTCACTGAAGCTTTCTTT. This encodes CASSEWGGVTEAFF.

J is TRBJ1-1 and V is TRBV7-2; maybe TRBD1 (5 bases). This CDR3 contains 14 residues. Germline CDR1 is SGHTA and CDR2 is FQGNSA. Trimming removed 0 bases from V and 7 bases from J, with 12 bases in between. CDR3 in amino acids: CASSLALAGLEAFF. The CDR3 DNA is TGTGCCAGCAGCTTAGCGCTGGCGGGGCTTGAAGCTTTCTTT.

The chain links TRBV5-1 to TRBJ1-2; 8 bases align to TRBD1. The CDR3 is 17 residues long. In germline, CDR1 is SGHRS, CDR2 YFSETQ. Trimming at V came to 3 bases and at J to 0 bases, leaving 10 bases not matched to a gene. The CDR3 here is CASSWWDRTGTNYGYTF. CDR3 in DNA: TGCGCCAGCAGCTGGTGGGACCGGACAGGGACTAACTATGGCTACACCTTC.

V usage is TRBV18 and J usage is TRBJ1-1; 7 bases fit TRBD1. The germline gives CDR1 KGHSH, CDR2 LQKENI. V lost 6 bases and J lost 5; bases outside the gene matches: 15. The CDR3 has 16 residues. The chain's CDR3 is CASSLRRNLRGTEAFF. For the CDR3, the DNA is TGTGCCAGCTCTCTTCGCAGGAACCTCAGGGGGACTGAAGCTTTCTTT. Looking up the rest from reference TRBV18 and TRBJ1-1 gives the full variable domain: NAGVMQNPRHLVRRRGQEARLRCSPMKGHSHVYWYRQLPEEGLKFMVYLQKENIIDESGMPKERFSAEFPKEGPSILRIQQVVRGDSAAYFCASSLRRNLRGTEAFFGQGTRLTVV.

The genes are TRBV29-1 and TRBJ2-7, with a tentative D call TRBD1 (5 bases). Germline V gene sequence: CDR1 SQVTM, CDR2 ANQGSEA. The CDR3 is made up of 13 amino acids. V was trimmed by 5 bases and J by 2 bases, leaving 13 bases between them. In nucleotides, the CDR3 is TGCAGCGTTCAGGCAGGACAAGCCTACGAGCAGTACTTC. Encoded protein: CSVQAGQAYEQYF.

Here the CDR3 reads CASSQDGLQPYGYTF. The CDR3 DNA is TGCGCCAGCAGCCAAGACGGACTGCAGCCGTATGGCTACACCTTC. The gene calls are TRBV4-1 and TRBJ1-2; no reliable D call. V was pared by 0 bases and J by 5 bases, with 13 bases between. The CDR3 sequence is 15 residues long. In germline, CDR1 is MGHRA, CDR2 YSYEKL.

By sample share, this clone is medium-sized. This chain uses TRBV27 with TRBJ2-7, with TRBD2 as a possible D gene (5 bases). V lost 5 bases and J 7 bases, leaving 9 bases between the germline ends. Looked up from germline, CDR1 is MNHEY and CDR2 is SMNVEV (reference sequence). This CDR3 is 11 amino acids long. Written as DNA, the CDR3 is TGTGCCAGCAGTGGGAGAGGGGAGCAGTACTTC. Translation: CASSGRGEQYF.

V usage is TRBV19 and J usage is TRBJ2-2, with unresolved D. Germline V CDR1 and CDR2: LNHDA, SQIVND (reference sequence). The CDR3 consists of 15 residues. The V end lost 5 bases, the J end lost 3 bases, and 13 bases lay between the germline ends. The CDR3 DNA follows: TGTGCCAGTAGTCTGAACCAGCGATACACCGGGGAGCTGTTTTTT. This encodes CASSLNQRYTGELFF.

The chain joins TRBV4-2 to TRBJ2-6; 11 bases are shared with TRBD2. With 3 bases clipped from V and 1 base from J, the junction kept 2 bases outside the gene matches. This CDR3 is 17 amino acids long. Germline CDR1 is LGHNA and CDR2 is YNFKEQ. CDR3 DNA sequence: TGTGCCAGCAGCCAGGGACTAGCGGAATCTGGGGCCAACGTCCTGACTTTC. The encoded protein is CASSQGLAESGANVLTF.

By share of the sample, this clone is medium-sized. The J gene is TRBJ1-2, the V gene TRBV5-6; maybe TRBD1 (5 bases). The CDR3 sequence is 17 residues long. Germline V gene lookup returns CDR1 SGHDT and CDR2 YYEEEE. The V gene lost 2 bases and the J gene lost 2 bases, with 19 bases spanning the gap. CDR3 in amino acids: CASSFSYRAGWNYGYTF. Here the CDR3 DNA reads TGTGCCAGCAGCTTCTCTTATCGGGCAGGGTGGAACTATGGCTACACCTTC.

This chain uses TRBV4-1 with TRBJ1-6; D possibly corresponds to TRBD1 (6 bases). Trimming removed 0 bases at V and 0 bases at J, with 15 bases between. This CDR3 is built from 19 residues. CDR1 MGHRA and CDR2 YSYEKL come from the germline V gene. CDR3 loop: CASSQEIRGQFSYNSPLHF. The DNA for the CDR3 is TGCGCCAGCAGCCAAGAAATCCGAGGACAGTTCTCCTATAATTCACCCCTCCACTTT.

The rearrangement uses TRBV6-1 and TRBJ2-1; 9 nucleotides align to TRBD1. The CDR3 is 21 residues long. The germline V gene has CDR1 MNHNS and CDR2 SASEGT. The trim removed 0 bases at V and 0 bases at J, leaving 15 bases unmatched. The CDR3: CASSEAHRGQGVLGSYNEQFF. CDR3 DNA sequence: TGTGCCAGCAGTGAAGCGCATCGGGGACAGGGTGTTTTAGGCTCCTACAATGAGCAGTTCTTC.

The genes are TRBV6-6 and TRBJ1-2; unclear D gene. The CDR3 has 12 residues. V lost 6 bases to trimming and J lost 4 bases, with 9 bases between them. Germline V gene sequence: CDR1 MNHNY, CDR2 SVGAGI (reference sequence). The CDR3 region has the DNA TGTGCCAGCAGGGAGCGAGGCTATGGCTACACCTTC. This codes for CASRERGYGYTF.

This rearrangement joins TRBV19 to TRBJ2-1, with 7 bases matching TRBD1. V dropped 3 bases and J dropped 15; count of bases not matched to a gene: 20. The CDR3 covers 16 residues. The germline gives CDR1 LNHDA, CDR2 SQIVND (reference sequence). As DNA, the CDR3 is TGTGCCAGTAGTATTCTACCCACGGGACAGTTAGACTGGAGGTTCTTC. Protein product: CASSILPTGQLDWRFF.

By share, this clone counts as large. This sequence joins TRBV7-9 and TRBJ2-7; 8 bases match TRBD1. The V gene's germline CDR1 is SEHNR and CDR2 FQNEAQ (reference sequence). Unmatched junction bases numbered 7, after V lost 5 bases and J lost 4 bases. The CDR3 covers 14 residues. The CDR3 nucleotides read TGTGCCAGCAGCGCGGACAGGGAACGGTACGAGCAGTACTTC. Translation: CASSADRERYEQYF.

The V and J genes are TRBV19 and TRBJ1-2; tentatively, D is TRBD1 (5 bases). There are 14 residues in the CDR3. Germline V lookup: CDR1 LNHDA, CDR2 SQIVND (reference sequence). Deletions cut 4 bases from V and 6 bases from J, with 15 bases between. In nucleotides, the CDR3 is TGTGCCAGTAGTACCAAGGGGCGCGGGGATGGCTACACCTTC. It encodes CASSTKGRGDGYTF. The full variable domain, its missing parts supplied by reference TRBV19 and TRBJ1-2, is DGGITQSPKYLFRKEGQNVTLSCEQNLNHDAMYWYRQDPGQGLRLIYYSQIVNDFQKGDIAEGYSVSREKKESFPLTVTSAQKNPTAFYLCASSTKGRGDGYTFGSGTRLTVV.

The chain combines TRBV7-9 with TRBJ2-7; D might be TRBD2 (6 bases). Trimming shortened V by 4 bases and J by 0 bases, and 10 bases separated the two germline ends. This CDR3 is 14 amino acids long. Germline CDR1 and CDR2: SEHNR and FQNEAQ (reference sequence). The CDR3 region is CASSSLGGSYEQYF. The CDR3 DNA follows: TGTGCCAGCAGCTCCCTGGGGGGCTCCTACGAGCAGTACTTC.

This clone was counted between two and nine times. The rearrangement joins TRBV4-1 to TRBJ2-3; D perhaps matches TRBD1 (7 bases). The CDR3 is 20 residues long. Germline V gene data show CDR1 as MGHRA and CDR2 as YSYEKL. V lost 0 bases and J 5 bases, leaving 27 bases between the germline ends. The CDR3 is CASSQDRHLPTGRLRDTQYF. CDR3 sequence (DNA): TGCGCCAGCAGCCAAGATCGCCACTTACCGACAGGGAGGTTGAGAGATACGCAGTATTTT.

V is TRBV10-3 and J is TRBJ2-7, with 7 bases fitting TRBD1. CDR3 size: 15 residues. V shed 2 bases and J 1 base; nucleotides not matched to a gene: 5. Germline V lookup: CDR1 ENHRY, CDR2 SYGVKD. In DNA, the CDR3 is TGTGCCATCAGTGAGCCGTGGACAGGTTCCTACGAGCAGTACTTC. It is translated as CAISEPWTGSYEQYF.

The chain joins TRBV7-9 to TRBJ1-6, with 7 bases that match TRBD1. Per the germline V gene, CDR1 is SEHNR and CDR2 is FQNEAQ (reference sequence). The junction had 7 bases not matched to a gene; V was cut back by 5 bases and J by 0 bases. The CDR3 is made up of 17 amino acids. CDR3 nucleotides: TGTGCCAGCAGCCACCCGGCAGGGGGCTCCTATAATTCACCCCTCCACTTT. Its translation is CASSHPAGGSYNSPLHF.